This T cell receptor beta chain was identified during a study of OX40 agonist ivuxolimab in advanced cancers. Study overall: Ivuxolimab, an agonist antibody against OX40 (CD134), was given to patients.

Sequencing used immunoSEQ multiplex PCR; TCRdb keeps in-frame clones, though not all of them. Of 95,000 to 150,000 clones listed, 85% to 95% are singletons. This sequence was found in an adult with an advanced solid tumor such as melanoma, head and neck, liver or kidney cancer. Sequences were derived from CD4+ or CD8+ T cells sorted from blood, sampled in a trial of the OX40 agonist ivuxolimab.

CDR3 residues: CASNSGTGGHSYTF. DNA for the CDR3: TGTGCCAGCAACAGTGGGACAGGCGGCCACTCCTACACCTTC. V usage is TRBV6-5 and J usage is TRBJ1-2; 8 bases fit TRBD1. The germline CDR1 and CDR2 sequences are MNHEY and SVGAGI. CDR3 length: 14 amino acids. Unmatched junction bases numbered 14, after V lost 7 bases and J lost 10 bases.